The 19 T cell receptor beta chains below come from one sample, sequenced in a study of cytomegalovirus exposure and HLA in healthy donors. PCR primers comprised 60 Vbeta and 13 Jbeta primers. TCRdb's copy holds only in-frame clones and misses some; the assay was immunoSEQ multiplex PCR. The sample carries under 75,000 clones, 70% to 75% recorded once. The material sequenced was PBMCs. The receptors come from a human donor in good health.

The count of this clone is one. CDR3 amino acids: CASSFTGAGELFF. CDR3 DNA: TGTGCCAGCAGCTTCACCGGGGCCGGGGAGCTGTTTTTT. The chain has TRBV13 and TRBJ2-2; a possible D gene is TRBD2 (5 bases). The germline V gene encodes CDR1 PRHDT and CDR2 FYEKMQ (reference sequence). CDR3 length equals 13 residues. Trimming shortened V by 3 bases and J by 6 bases, and 8 bases separated the two germline ends. The variable domain in full, completed from reference TRBV13 and TRBJ2-2, reads AAGVIQSPRHLIKEKRETATLKCYPIPRHDTVYWYQQGPGQDPQFLISFYEKMQSDKGSIPDRFSAQQFSDYHSELNMSSLELGDSALYFCASSFTGAGELFFGEGSRLTVL.

J is TRBJ2-7 and V is TRBV30; 7 bases map to TRBD1. The CDR3 sequence is 14 residues long. The V gene's germline CDR1 is GTSNPN and CDR2 SVGIG (reference sequence). Unmatched junction bases numbered 11, after V lost 4 bases and J lost 5 bases. CDR3 coding DNA: TGTGCCTGGATGCCGGACAGGTGGAAGGACGAGCAGTACTTC. Its translation: CAWMPDRWKDEQYF.

The chain uses TRBV29-1 and TRBJ2-1, with 14 bases aligning to TRBD2. Germline CDR1 reads SQVTM; CDR2 reads ANQGSEA. The CDR3 runs 16 residues. The junction had 10 bases not matched to a gene; V was cut back by 5 bases and J by 7 bases. The CDR3 region is CSVQLGLAGVDNEQFF. The CDR3 DNA reads TGCAGCGTTCAATTGGGACTAGCGGGAGTGGATAATGAGCAGTTCTTC.

This chain connects TRBV7-2 to TRBJ2-5; D is unresolved. The J call is doubtful: the DNA matches TRBJ2-7 better. This CDR3 is built from 14 residues. From germline, CDR1 is SGHTA and CDR2 FQGNSA. CDR3 loop: CASSLLFQSGEQYF. The CDR3 DNA follows: TGTGCCAGCAGCTTACTTTTCCAGTCAGGCGAGCAGTACTTC.

This clone has just a few counts. The chain employs TRBV4-1 and TRBJ2-3; TRBD2 agrees at 12 bases. V trimming: 4 bases; J trimming: 0 bases; junction bases outside the gene matches: 8. CDR3 length: 18 residues. Germline loops: CDR1 MGHRA, CDR2 YSYEKL. DNA of the CDR3: TGCGCCAGCAGCCGTGCGGAGACTAGCGGGAGAAGCACAGATACGCAGTATTTT. It yields the protein CASSRAETSGRSTDTQYF.

This clone appeared a few times. The chain carries TRBV5-1 and TRBJ1-1; tentatively, D is TRBD1 (6 bases). Looked up from germline, CDR1 is SGHRS and CDR2 is YFSETQ. The ends were cut back, 2 bases at V and 0 bases at J, with 11 bases in the middle. This CDR3 is 15 amino acids long. The CDR3, as DNA: TGCGCCAGCAGCTTAGGACAGAGGATGAACACTGAAGCTTTCTTT. Translation: CASSLGQRMNTEAFF.

J is TRBJ2-5 and V is TRBV6-1; a weak D match, TRBD2 (5 bases). CDR3 length: 13 residues. Trimming removed 4 bases from V and 3 bases from J, with 9 bases in between. CDR1 and CDR2 from the germline V gene are MNHNS and SASEGT. CDR3 sequence reads: CASSGTWKETQYF. CDR3 DNA: TGTGCCAGCAGTGGGACTTGGAAAGAGACCCAGTACTTC.

V gene TRBV29-1 combines with J gene TRBJ1-1; possibly TRBD1 for D (5 bases). The V and J ends lost 2 bases and 1 base respectively, with 8 bases between them. This CDR3 is 13 amino acids long. Germline values: CDR1 SQVTM, CDR2 ANQGSEA. Here the CDR3 reads CSVEPDKNTEAFF. DNA for the CDR3: TGCAGCGTTGAACCGGACAAGAACACTGAAGCTTTCTTT. Complete variable domain (other parts from reference TRBV29-1 and TRBJ1-1): SAVISQKPSRDICQRGTSLTIQCQVDSQVTMMFWYRQQPGQSLTLIATANQGSEATYESGFVIDKFPISRPNLTFSTLTVSNMSPEDSSIYLCSVEPDKNTEAFFGQGTRLTVV.

This chain connects TRBV30 to TRBJ2-3, with D possibly matching TRBD2 (6 bases). Germline V lookup: CDR1 GTSNPN, CDR2 SVGIG (reference sequence). V was trimmed by 2 bases and J by 2 bases, leaving 11 bases between them. The CDR3 has 14 residues. CDR3 region: CAWSSLAFTDTQYF. The CDR3 DNA reads as TGTGCCTGGAGTAGTCTAGCGTTCACAGATACGCAGTATTTT.

The gene calls are TRBV5-1 and TRBJ2-1; possibly TRBD1 for D (5 bases). Germline V gene data show CDR1 as SGHRS and CDR2 as YFSETQ. V was pared by 5 bases and J by 4 bases, with 19 bases between. The CDR3 is made up of 16 amino acids. The CDR3 sequence is CASRAGPQGGYNEQFF. The CDR3 DNA follows: TGCGCCAGCAGAGCCGGGCCGCAGGGTGGGTACAATGAGCAGTTCTTC.

The chain links TRBV7-8 to TRBJ2-7; 9 bases fit TRBD1. Trimming removed 6 bases from V and 6 bases from J; junction bases left unmatched: 9. The germline V gene has CDR1 SGHVS and CDR2 FQNEAQ. The CDR3 is made up of 14 amino acids. For the CDR3, the DNA is TGTGCCAGCAGTAAACCGGGACAGGGACGCGAGCAGTACTTC. It yields the protein CASSKPGQGREQYF.

Within the sample, this clone is medium-sized. The chain uses TRBV27 and TRBJ2-3, with 8 bases matching TRBD2. V was pared by 3 bases and J by 0 bases, with 2 bases of the junction left unmatched. The CDR3 runs 15 residues. Per germline, CDR1 MNHEY and CDR2 SMNVEV (reference sequence). Here the CDR3 reads CASSFKRESTDTQYF. CDR3 DNA: TGTGCCAGCAGTTTTAAGCGGGAGAGCACAGATACGCAGTATTTT.

V usage is TRBV7-2 and J usage is TRBJ1-1; D perhaps matches TRBD1 (5 bases). Germline V gene data show CDR1 as SGHTA and CDR2 as FQGNSA. Trimming removed 4 bases from V and 5 bases from J, with 14 bases in between. CDR3 length: 14 residues. The CDR3 region is CASSSNPGYTEAFF. The CDR3 DNA is TGTGCCAGCAGCTCAAATCCAGGGTATACTGAAGCTTTCTTT.

The J gene is TRBJ1-1, the V gene TRBV6-5; 8 nucleotides line up with TRBD1. The CDR3 covers 13 residues. Germline V lookup: CDR1 MNHEY, CDR2 SVGAGI. With 4 bases clipped from V and 5 bases from J, the junction kept 3 bases outside the gene matches. The CDR3 protein is CASSFRQGTEAFF. CDR3 sequence (DNA): TGTGCCAGCAGTTTCCGACAGGGGACTGAAGCTTTCTTT.

The CDR3 here is CASSFRGAPGQPQHF. In DNA, the CDR3 is TGTGCCAGCAGTTTCCGGGGGGCGCCCGGACAGCCCCAGCATTTT. This sequence joins TRBV27 and TRBJ1-5; weak D call: TRBD1 (6 bases). V was shortened by 3 bases and J by 7 bases, with 16 bases between the two germline ends. This CDR3 has 15 residues. The germline CDR1 and CDR2 sequences are MNHEY and SMNVEV (reference sequence).

The chain has TRBV30 and TRBJ2-1; 14 nucleotides line up with TRBD2. CDR1 GTSNPN and CDR2 SVGIG come from the germline V gene (reference sequence). This CDR3 has 16 residues. With V trimmed by 2 bases and J by 7 bases, 7 bases remained unmatched. The CDR3 sequence is CAWSQTSGRARNEQFF. CDR3 DNA: TGTGCCTGGAGTCAGACTAGCGGGAGGGCGCGGAATGAGCAGTTCTTC.

This clone occurred a few times. The rearrangement uses TRBV6-7 and TRBJ1-5, with TRBD1 identical over 8 bases. TRBV6-7 is sorted into the ORF group, with uncertain function. V trimming: 2 bases; J trimming: 7 bases; junction bases outside the gene matches: 10. The CDR3 is made up of 16 amino acids. CDR3 residues: CASSYPWTGQEQPQHF. DNA for the CDR3: TGTGCCAGCAGTTACCCCTGGACAGGGCAGGAACAGCCCCAGCATTTT.

J is TRBJ2-7 and V is TRBV5-1; 9 positions match TRBD2. The trim removed 0 bases at V and 4 bases at J, leaving 5 bases unmatched. The germline gives CDR1 SGHRS, CDR2 YFSETQ. The CDR3 is 15 amino acids. The CDR3 coding sequence is TGCGCCAGCAGCTTGGGTAGCGGGAGTTGGTACGAGCAGTACTTC. Its translation: CASSLGSGSWYEQYF.

The chain combines TRBV6-5 with TRBJ2-3, with 12 positions matching TRBD2. Per the germline V gene, CDR1 is MNHEY and CDR2 is SVGAGI. V shed 4 bases, J shed 4 bases, and the junction held 6 bases outside the gene matches. The CDR3 has 16 residues. In DNA, the CDR3 is TGTGCCAGCAGTTTGACTAGCGGGAGTGGCCCAGATACGCAGTATTTT. This gives the protein CASSLTSGSGPDTQYF.